This TCR beta chain emerged from a study of blood T cells in healthy people across ages. Primed by a sample-barcoded 5' primer and a J-beta primer mix, a second PCR proceeded for roughly 6 to 12 cycles. Using its own MiXCR run on the 5' RACE reads, TCRdb lists one record per CDR3 protein. The sample shows about a million distinct CDR3 sequences, under 40% of them seen only once. The V and J ends lost 2 bases and 6 bases respectively, with 12 bases between them. This CDR3 has 14 residues. The authors isolated at least 7 million PBMCs per sample. V is TRBV12-3 or TRBV12-4 and J is TRBJ2-3; unclear D gene. Sequenced material: blood. The receptor was isolated from a man between 18 and 29 years old in good health. CDR3 residues: CASSLPSSLDTQYF. The CDR3 DNA reads as TGTGCCAGCAGTTTACCCTCCTCTTTGGATACGCAGTATTTT.